The 18 T cell receptor beta chains below were found in one sample sequenced in a study of neoadjuvant anti-PD-1 for oral cavity cancer. Measured with immunoSEQ multiplex PCR; TCRdb has only the in-frame clones, and not every one. The repertoire holds approximately 13,000 clones, over 55% seen once, with approximately 2.4% in the top ten. Sequencing was performed on PBMCs, taken before nivolumab (anti-PD-1) treatment. The receptor set was obtained from a person between 35 and 79 years old with oral cavity squamous cell carcinoma.

The rearrangement uses TRBV14 and TRBJ2-1, with 8 bases lining up with TRBD1. Germline V gene sequence: CDR1 SGHDN, CDR2 FVKESK. The CDR3 totals 15 residues. With V trimmed by 8 bases and J by 0 bases, 6 bases remained unmatched. The CDR3 region is CASRVGTGSYNEQFF. CDR3 in DNA: TGTGCCAGCCGCGTCGGGACAGGCTCCTACAATGAGCAGTTCTTC.

The chain uses TRBV11-2 and TRBJ2-1; 7 nucleotides match TRBD2. The CDR3 loop spans 14 amino acids. CDR1 and CDR2 (germline): SGHAT, FQNNGV. The junction had 7 bases not matched to a gene; V was cut back by 5 bases and J by 6 bases. The CDR3 sequence: CASSQGLPPNEQFF. The CDR3 nucleotides are TGTGCCAGCAGCCAGGGACTACCCCCCAATGAGCAGTTCTTC. Full variable domain (rest looked up from reference TRBV11-2 and TRBJ2-1): EAGVAQSPRYKIIEKRQSVAFWCNPISGHATLYWYQQILGQGPKLLIQFQNNGVVDDSQLPKDRFSAERLKGVDSTLKIQPAKLEDSAVYLCASSQGLPPNEQFFGPGTRLTVL.

The V gene is TRBV6-1, the J gene TRBJ1-1; D call uncertain. This CDR3 spans 14 amino acids. Germline values: CDR1 MNHNS, CDR2 SASEGT. V gave up 2 bases and J gave up 1 base, with 8 bases separating them. In DNA form, the CDR3 reads TGTGCCAGCAGTGAAAATGCAGGGAACACTGAAGCTTTCTTT. Translating gives CASSENAGNTEAFF.

This chain uses TRBV4-1 with TRBJ1-2; possibly TRBD1 for D (5 bases). CDR3 length equals 13 residues. From germline, CDR1 is MGHRA and CDR2 YSYEKL. Trimming stripped 4 bases from V and 4 bases from J, with 10 bases between. CDR3 sequence: CASSRGGAYGYTF. Here the CDR3 DNA reads TGCGCCAGCAGCCGGGGGGGTGCCTATGGCTACACCTTC.

The J gene is TRBJ1-1, the V gene TRBV6-5; D is undetermined. The germline V gene has CDR1 MNHEY and CDR2 SVGAGI. This CDR3 is built from 15 residues. The V gene lost 2 bases and the J gene lost 4 bases, with 14 bases spanning the gap. The CDR3 here is CASSYNAGPSTEAFF. The CDR3 DNA reads as TGTGCCAGCAGTTACAACGCCGGACCCTCCACTGAAGCTTTCTTT.

The rearrangement joins TRBV7-9 to TRBJ2-7, with D uncertain. Trimming removed 5 bases from V and 0 bases from J, with 14 bases in between. The CDR3 has 15 amino acids. From germline, CDR1 is SEHNR and CDR2 FQNEAQ (reference sequence). CDR3 DNA: TGTGCCAGCAGCCTCGACACCTGGAGCTCCTACGAGCAGTACTTC. It specifies CASSLDTWSSYEQYF.

This clone appeared a few times. The chain carries TRBV10-3 and TRBJ1-1; D uncertain. V was clipped by 2 bases and J by 4 bases, with 8 bases between them. CDR1 and CDR2 (germline): ENHRY, SYGVKD. The CDR3 sequence is 13 residues long. CDR3 DNA: TGTGCCATCAGTGAGAAGGTGGGCACTGAAGCTTTCTTT. Its translation: CAISEKVGTEAFF.

The chain has TRBV11-3 and TRBJ2-2; D uncertain. V dropped 3 bases and J dropped 4 bases, with 3 bases sitting between them. Germline CDR1 and CDR2: SGHNT and YENEEA. The CDR3 runs 12 residues. In DNA form, the CDR3 reads TGTGCCAGCAGCTTCCCCACCGGGGAGCTGTTTTTT. Its translation: CASSFPTGELFF.

This clone appeared a single time. The rearrangement links TRBV6-1 to TRBJ1-2, with a possible D match to TRBD1 (6 bases). In germline, CDR1 is MNHNS, CDR2 SASEGT. The CDR3 runs 15 residues. V dropped 4 bases and J dropped 0 bases, with 12 bases sitting between them. The CDR3: CASSVTGRPNYGYTF. CDR3 in DNA: TGTGCCAGCAGTGTGACAGGCCGTCCTAACTATGGCTACACCTTC.

This chain joins TRBV19 and TRBJ1-6; D possibly corresponds to TRBD1 (6 bases). The CDR3 loop spans 14 amino acids. V was shortened by 3 bases and J by 8 bases, with 11 bases between the two germline ends. CDR1 and CDR2 (germline): LNHDA, SQIVND (reference sequence). The CDR3 nucleotides read TGTGCCAGTAGTATCAGGGGTGAGGATTCACCCCTCCACTTT. It encodes CASSIRGEDSPLHF.

This clone was counted between two and nine times. The chain joins TRBV28 to TRBJ1-5; D gene ambiguous. Germline V CDR1 and CDR2: MDHEN, SYDVKM. V was shortened by 4 bases and J by 5 bases, with 12 bases between the two germline ends. This CDR3 spans 14 amino acids. The CDR3 DNA follows: TGTGCCAGCAGTTCTCACCGTCTGTATCAGCCCCAGCATTTT. As protein: CASSSHRLYQPQHF.

Only a few counts were recorded for this clone. The gene calls are TRBV5-4 and TRBJ2-7, with TRBD2 matching over 11 bases. The CDR3 is made up of 16 amino acids. CDR1 is SGHNT, CDR2 YYREEE, per germline (reference sequence). The J segment lost 2 bases and the V segment lost 0 bases, leaving 4 bases of the junction unmatched. This CDR3 reads CASSLATSGKTYEQYF. Written as DNA, the CDR3 is TGTGCCAGCAGCTTGGCGACTAGCGGGAAAACCTACGAGCAGTACTTC.

This clone has only a few counts. J is TRBJ2-7 and V is TRBV27; 12 nucleotides align to TRBD2. CDR3 length equals 16 residues. Germline assignment: CDR1 MNHEY and CDR2 SMNVEV (reference sequence). J was trimmed by 3 bases and V by 2 bases; bases with no gene match: 5. Here the CDR3 DNA reads TGTGCCAGCAGTTTAGGACCACTAGCGGGGGGCTACGAGCAGTACTTC. It translates to CASSLGPLAGGYEQYF.

V gene TRBV5-4 combines with J gene TRBJ2-5; D may match TRBD1 or TRBD2 (5 bases each). Germline values: CDR1 SGHNT, CDR2 YYREEE (reference sequence). CDR3 size: 16 residues. The germline V and J ends were trimmed by 3 bases and 5 bases, with 20 bases remaining between them. In DNA form, the CDR3 reads TGTGCCAGCAGCTCCCGGGTCTCCCCGGGGCTGGAGACCCAGTACTTC. Residues: CASSSRVSPGLETQYF.

This clone has more than one count but fewer than ten. This chain links TRBV7-9 with TRBJ1-6, with D uncertain. Trimming shortened V by 5 bases and J by 9 bases, and 17 bases separated the two germline ends. The germline gives CDR1 SEHNR, CDR2 FQNEAQ (reference sequence). The CDR3 sequence is 15 residues long. CDR3 residues: CASSLIPPIGSPLHF. The CDR3 nucleotides are TGTGCCAGCAGCCTAATCCCCCCTATAGGTTCACCCCTCCACTTT.

The CDR3 bases are TGTGCCTGGAGGCCTCCGGGGGGGCCCCAGCATTTT. Translation gives CAWRPPGGPQHF. This chain connects TRBV30 to TRBJ1-5; TRBD1 might be the D (5 bases). CDR1 is GTSNPN and CDR2 is SVGIG in the germline V gene (reference sequence). The CDR3 is 12 residues long. V was shortened by 3 bases and J by 9 bases, with 12 bases between the two germline ends.

This chain connects TRBV7-9 to TRBJ2-1; 7 positions agree with TRBD1. This CDR3 has 16 residues. Looked up from germline, CDR1 is SEHNR and CDR2 is FQNEAQ (reference sequence). Trimming removed 4 bases from V and 3 bases from J; junction bases left unmatched: 9. CDR3 nucleotide sequence: TGTGCCAGCAGCTCTGATGGGACAGAGAACTACAATGAGCAGTTCTTC. It is translated as CASSSDGTENYNEQFF.

V gene TRBV19 combines with J gene TRBJ2-4; no reliable D call. Germline V gene sequence: CDR1 LNHDA, CDR2 SQIVND (reference sequence). The V end lost 7 bases, the J end lost 11 bases, and 15 bases lay between the germline ends. The CDR3 contains 12 residues. CDR3 protein: CASMTKGSLQYF. In DNA, the CDR3 is TGTGCCAGTATGACCAAGGGCAGCCTTCAGTACTTC.